Below, 4 T cell receptor beta chains from the same sample are listed, as sequenced in a study of cytomegalovirus exposure and HLA in healthy donors. Primers: 60 Vbeta forward and 13 Jbeta reverse. Produced via immunoSEQ multiplex PCR; TCRdb's table is partial and in-frame only. The sample holds about 140,000 clones; around 75% are singletons and the top ten take about 3.4%. Sequenced material: PBMCs. The receptors come from a female donor in good health and CMV-seronegative.

CDR3 in DNA: TGTGCCAGCAGCTATCGACTAGCGGGAGTTAGCGAGCAGTACTTC. It specifies CASSYRLAGVSEQYF. The chain joins TRBV11-2 to TRBJ2-7; TRBD2 agrees at 12 bases. This CDR3 comprises 15 residues. With V trimmed by 4 bases and J by 6 bases, 7 bases remained unmatched. Germline lookup yields CDR1 SGHAT and CDR2 FQNNGV. The full variable domain, in which reference TRBV11-2 and TRBJ2-7 provide the parts outside the CDR3, is EAGVAQSPRYKIIEKRQSVAFWCNPISGHATLYWYQQILGQGPKLLIQFQNNGVVDDSQLPKDRFSAERLKGVDSTLKIQPAKLEDSAVYLCASSYRLAGVSEQYFGPGTRLTVT.

Points on this clone: The conserved phenylalanine or tryptophan normally closing the CDR3 is absent here, so this likely arose from a read error. The DNA is left out, because the CDR3 cannot be placed on it with certainty; the CDR3 is given as TCRdb lists it. The CDR3 spells CASSFRDRIFV. This sequence joins TRBV5-4 and TRBJ1-1; the listed D gene, TRBD1, was not tested against the DNA. The CDR3 spans 11 amino acids, including both terminal residues. From germline, CDR1 is SGHNT and CDR2 YYREEE (reference sequence).

The rearrangement links TRBV5-4 to TRBJ2-5; D ambiguous. This CDR3 spans 13 amino acids. CDR1 is SGHNT, CDR2 YYREEE, per germline (reference sequence). Trimming cost V 3 bases and J 5 bases, with 11 bases left between them. The CDR3 here is CASSSLAGETQYF. The DNA of the CDR3 is TGTGCCAGCAGCTCCTTAGCTGGGGAGACCCAGTACTTC.

The chain has TRBV5-1 and TRBJ1-1, with D hard to call. Deletions cut 0 bases from V and 4 bases from J, with 7 bases between. The CDR3 spans 13 residues. Germline loops: CDR1 SGHRS, CDR2 YFSETQ. The chain's CDR3 is CASSLASGTEAFF. CDR3 nucleotide sequence: TGCGCCAGCAGCTTGGCGTCGGGCACTGAAGCTTTCTTT.